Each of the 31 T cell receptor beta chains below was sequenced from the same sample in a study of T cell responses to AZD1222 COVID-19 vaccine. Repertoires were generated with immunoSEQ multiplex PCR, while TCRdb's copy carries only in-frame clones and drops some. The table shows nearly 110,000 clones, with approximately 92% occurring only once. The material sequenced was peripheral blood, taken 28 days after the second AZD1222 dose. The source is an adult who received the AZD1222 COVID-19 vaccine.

The CDR3 region is CASSSGQGGNQPQHF. The CDR3 bases are TGTGCCAGTAGTTCTGGACAGGGAGGCAATCAGCCCCAGCATTTT. V and J are TRBV19 and TRBJ1-5; TRBD1 matches at 8 bases. CDR1 and CDR2 (germline): LNHDA, SQIVND (reference sequence). CDR3 size: 15 residues. Trimming removed 5 bases from V and 2 bases from J; junction bases left unmatched: 5.

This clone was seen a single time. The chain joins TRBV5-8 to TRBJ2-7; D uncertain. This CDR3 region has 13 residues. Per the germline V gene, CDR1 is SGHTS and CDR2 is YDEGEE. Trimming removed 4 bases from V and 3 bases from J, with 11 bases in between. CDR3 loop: CASSIGRYYEQYF. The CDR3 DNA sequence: TGTGCCAGCAGCATCGGACGGTACTACGAGCAGTACTTC.

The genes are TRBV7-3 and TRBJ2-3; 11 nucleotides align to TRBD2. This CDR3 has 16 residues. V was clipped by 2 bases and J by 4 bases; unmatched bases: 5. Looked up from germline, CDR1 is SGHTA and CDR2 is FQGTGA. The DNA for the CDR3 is TGTGCCAGCAGCTTAGTTCTAGCGGGAGGTGCAGATACGCAGTATTTT. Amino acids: CASSLVLAGGADTQYF.

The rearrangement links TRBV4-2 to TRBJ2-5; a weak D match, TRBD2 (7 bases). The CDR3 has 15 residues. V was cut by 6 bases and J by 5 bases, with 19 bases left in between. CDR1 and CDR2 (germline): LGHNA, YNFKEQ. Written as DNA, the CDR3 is TGTGCCAGCAGGAAGGGGGGGGCGGACGGGGAGACCCAGTACTTC. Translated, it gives CASRKGGADGETQYF.

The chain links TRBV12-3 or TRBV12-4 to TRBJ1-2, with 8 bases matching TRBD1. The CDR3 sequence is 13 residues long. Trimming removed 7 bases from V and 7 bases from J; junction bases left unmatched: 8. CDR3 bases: TGTGCCAGCACCGAAGGACAGGGCTTTGGCTACACCTTC. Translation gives CASTEGQGFGYTF.

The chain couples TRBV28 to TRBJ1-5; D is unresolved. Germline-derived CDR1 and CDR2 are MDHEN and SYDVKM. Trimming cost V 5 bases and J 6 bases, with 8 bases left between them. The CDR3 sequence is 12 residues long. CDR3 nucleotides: TGTGCCAGCAGTGCCCAGAGTCAGCCCCAGCATTTT. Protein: CASSAQSQPQHF. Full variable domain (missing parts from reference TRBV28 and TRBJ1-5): DVKVTQSSRYLVKRTGEKVFLECVQDMDHENMFWYRQDPGLGLRLIYFSYDVKMKEKGDIPEGYSVSREKKERFSLILESASTNQTSMYLCASSAQSQPQHFGDGTRLSIL.

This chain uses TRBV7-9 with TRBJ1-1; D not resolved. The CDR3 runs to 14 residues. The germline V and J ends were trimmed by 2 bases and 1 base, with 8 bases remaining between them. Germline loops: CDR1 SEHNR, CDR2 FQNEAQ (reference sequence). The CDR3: CASSLSMGNTEAFF. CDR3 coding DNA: TGTGCCAGCAGCTTAAGTATGGGGAACACTGAAGCTTTCTTT.

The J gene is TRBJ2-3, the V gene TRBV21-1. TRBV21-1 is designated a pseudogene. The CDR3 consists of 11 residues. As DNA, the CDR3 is TGTGCCAGCAGCAATACAGATACGCAGTATTTT. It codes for CASSNTDTQYF.

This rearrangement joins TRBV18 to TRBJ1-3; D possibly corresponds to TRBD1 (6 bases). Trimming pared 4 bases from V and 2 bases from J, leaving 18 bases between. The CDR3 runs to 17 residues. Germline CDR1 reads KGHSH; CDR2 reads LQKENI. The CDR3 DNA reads TGTGCCAGCTCACTCCGACCGGGACAAAGGACTGGAAACACCATATATTTT. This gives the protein CASSLRPGQRTGNTIYF.

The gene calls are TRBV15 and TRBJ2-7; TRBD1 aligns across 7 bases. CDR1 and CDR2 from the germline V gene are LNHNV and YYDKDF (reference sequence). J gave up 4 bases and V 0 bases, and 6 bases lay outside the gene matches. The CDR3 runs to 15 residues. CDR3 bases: TGTGCCACCAGCAGAGATCGGACAGGAACTTACGAGCAGTACTTC. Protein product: CATSRDRTGTYEQYF.

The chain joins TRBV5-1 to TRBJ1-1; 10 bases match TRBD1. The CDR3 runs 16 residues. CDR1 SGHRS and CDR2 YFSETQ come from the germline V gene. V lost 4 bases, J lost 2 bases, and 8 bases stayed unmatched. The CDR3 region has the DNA TGCGCCAGCAGCCCAGGGACAGGGGATGTCAACACTGAAGCTTTCTTT. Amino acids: CASSPGTGDVNTEAFF.

As DNA, the CDR3 is TGTGCCAGCCGCTTCCGGGACTACTACAATGAGCAGTTCTTC. Translation gives CASRFRDYYNEQFF. The chain uses TRBV27 and TRBJ2-1; 7 bases map to TRBD2. The length of the CDR3 is 14 residues. The germline V gene encodes CDR1 MNHEY and CDR2 SMNVEV (reference sequence). V lost 8 bases, J lost 3 bases, and 7 bases stayed unmatched.

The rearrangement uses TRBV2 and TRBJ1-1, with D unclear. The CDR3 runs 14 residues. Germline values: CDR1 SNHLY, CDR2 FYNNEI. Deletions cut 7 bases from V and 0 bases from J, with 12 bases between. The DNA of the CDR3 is TGTGCCAGCATAAGAGCCGAGGTGAACACTGAAGCTTTCTTT. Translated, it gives CASIRAEVNTEAFF.

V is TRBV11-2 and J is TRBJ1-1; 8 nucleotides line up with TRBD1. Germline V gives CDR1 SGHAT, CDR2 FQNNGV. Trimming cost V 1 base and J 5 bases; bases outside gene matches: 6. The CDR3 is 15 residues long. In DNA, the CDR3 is TGTGCCAGCAGCTTAGGTTGGACAGGGAGGACTGAAGCTTTCTTT. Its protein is CASSLGWTGRTEAFF.

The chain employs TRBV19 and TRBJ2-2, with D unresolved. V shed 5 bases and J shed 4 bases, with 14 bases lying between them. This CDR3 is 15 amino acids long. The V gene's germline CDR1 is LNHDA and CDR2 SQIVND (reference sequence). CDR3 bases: TGTGCCAGTAGTCGGCCCGCACGGAGCACCGGGGAGCTGTTTTTT. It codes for CASSRPARSTGELFF.

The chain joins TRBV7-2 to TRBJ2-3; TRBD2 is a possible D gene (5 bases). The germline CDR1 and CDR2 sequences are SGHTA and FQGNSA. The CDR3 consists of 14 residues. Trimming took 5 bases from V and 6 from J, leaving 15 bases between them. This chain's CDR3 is CASSKPGLPDTQYF. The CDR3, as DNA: TGTGCCAGCAGCAAACCCGGACTCCCGGATACGCAGTATTTT.

The CDR3 here is CASTGGITDTQYF. CDR3 DNA sequence: TGTGCCAGCACGGGAGGGATCACAGATACGCAGTATTTT. The chain has TRBV12-3 or TRBV12-4 and TRBJ2-3; TRBD2 matches 8 bases. This CDR3 comprises 13 residues. J gave up 2 bases and V 7 bases, and 2 bases lay outside the gene matches.

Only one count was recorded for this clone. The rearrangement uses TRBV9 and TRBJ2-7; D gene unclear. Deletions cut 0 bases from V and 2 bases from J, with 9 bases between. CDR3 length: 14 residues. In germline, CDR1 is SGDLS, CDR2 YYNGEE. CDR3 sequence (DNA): TGTGCCAGCAGCGTAGAGGCAACTACCTACGAGCAGTACTTC. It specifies CASSVEATTYEQYF.

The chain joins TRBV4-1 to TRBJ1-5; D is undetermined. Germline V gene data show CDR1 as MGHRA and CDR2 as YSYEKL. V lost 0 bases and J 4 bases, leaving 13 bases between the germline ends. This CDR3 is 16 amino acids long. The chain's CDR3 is CASSQEVRLSNQPQHF. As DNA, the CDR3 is TGCGCCAGCAGCCAAGAAGTACGGCTATCGAATCAGCCCCAGCATTTT.

The CDR3 loop reads CASRPPGKLSGGLINEQFF. CDR3 sequence (DNA): TGTGCCAGCAGACCCCCCGGTAAGCTGTCGGGGGGATTAATCAATGAGCAGTTCTTC. This chain joins TRBV2 and TRBJ2-1, with 7 bases fitting TRBD2. CDR3 length equals 19 residues. Germline V gene lookup returns CDR1 SNHLY and CDR2 FYNNEI. Unmatched junction bases numbered 23, after V lost 6 bases and J lost 6 bases.

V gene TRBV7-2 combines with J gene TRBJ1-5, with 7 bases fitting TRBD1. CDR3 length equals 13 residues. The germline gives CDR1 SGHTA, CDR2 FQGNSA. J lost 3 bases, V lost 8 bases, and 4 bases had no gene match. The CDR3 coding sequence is TGTGCCAGCGCTGACAGGGTCAATCAGCCCCAGCATTTT. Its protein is CASADRVNQPQHF.

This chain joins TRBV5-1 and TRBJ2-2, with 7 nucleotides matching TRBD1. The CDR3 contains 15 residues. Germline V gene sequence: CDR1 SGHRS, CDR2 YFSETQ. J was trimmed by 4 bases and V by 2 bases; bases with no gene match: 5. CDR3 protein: CASSFRQGGTGELFF. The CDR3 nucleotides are TGCGCCAGCAGCTTTAGACAGGGCGGCACCGGGGAGCTGTTTTTT.

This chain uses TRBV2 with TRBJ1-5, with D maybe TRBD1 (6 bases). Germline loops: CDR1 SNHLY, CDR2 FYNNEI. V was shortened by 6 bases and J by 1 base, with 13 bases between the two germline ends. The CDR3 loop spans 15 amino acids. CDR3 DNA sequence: TGTGCCAGCAGCGGCCCGGGGGCAAGCAATCAGCCCCAGCATTTT. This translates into CASSGPGASNQPQHF.

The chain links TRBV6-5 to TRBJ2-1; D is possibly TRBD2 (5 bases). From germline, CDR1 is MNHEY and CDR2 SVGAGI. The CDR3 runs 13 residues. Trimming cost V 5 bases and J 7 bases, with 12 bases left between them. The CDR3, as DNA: TGTGCCAGCAGTCGGACTCAACAAAATGAGCAGTTCTTC. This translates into CASSRTQQNEQFF.

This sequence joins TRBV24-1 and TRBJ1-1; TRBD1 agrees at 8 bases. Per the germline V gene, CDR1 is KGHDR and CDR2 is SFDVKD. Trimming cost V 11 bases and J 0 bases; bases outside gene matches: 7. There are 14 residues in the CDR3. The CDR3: CANPGGGMNTEAFF. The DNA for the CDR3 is TGTGCCAACCCAGGGGGCGGGATGAACACTGAAGCTTTCTTT.

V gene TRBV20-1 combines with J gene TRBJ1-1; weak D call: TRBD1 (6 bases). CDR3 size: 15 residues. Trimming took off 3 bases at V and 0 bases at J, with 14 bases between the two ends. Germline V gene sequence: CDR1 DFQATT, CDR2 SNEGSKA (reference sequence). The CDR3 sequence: CSASKERGVNTEAFF. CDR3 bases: TGCAGTGCTAGTAAAGAAAGGGGGGTGAACACTGAAGCTTTCTTT.

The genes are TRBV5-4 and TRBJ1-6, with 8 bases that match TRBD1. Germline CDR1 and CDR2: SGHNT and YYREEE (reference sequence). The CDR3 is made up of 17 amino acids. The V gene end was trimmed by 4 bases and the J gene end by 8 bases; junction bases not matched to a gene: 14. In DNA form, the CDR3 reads TGTGCCAGCAGCCCAATGAAACAGGGGGGGATTTATTCACCCCTCCACTTT. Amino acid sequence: CASSPMKQGGIYSPLHF.

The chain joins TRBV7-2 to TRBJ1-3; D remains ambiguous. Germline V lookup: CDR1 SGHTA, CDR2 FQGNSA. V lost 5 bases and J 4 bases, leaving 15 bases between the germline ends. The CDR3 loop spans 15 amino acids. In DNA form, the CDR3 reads TGTGCCAGCAGCACCACCCAGGCTAAGGGAAACACCATATATTTT. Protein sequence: CASSTTQAKGNTIYF.

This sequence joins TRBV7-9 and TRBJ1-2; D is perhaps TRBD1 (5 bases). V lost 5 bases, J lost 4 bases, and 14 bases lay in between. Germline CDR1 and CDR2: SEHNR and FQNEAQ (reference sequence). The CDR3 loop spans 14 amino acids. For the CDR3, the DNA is TGTGCCAGCAGCCCAGGCCAGGGCGGCTATGGCTACACCTTC. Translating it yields CASSPGQGGYGYTF. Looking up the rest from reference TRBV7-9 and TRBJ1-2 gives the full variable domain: DTGVSQNPRHKITKRGQNVTFRCDPISEHNRLYWYRQTLGQGPEFLTYFQNEAQLEKSRLLSDRFSAERPKGSFSTLEIQRTEQGDSAMYLCASSPGQGGYGYTFGSGTRLTVV.

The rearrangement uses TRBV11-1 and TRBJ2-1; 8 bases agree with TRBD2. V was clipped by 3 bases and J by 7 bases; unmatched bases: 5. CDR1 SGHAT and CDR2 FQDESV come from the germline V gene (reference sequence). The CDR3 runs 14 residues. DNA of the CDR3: TGTGCCAGCAGCTTTGAAGCGGGAGCGAATGAGCAGTTCTTC. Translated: CASSFEAGANEQFF. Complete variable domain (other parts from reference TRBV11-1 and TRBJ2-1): EAEVAQSPRYKITEKSQAVAFWCDPISGHATLYWYRQILGQGPELLVQFQDESVVDDSQLPKDRFSAERLKGVDSTLKIQPAELGDSAMYLCASSFEAGANEQFFGPGTRLTVL.

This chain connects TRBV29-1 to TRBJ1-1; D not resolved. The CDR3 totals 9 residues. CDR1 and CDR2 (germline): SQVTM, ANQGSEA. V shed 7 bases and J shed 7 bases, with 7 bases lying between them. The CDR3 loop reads CSAGSEAFF. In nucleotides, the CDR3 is TGCAGCGCTGGTAGTGAAGCTTTCTTT. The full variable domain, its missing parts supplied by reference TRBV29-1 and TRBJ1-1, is SAVISQKPSRDICQRGTSLTIQCQVDSQVTMMFWYRQQPGQSLTLIATANQGSEATYESGFVIDKFPISRPNLTFSTLTVSNMSPEDSSIYLCSAGSEAFFGQGTRLTVV.